This record concerns one T cell receptor (beta chain) sequence. Its specificity is not known. PCR was performed using 60 Vbeta and 13 Jbeta primers. TCRdb's copy holds only in-frame clones and misses some; the assay was immunoSEQ multiplex PCR. The data hold roughly 200,000 clones, with 70% to 80% observed a single time. The sample originates from a study of cytomegalovirus exposure and HLA in healthy donors. Germline V gives CDR1 MNHNS, CDR2 SASEGT. The length of the CDR3 is 13 residues. Between the trimmed V and J ends, which lost 2 bases and 2 bases, there was a span of 6 bases. General observations from the study: Prior analysis indicated that the majority of TCR beta V segments exhibited productivity approximately 87% or approximately 30% of the time. Reportedly, TCR beta sequences accurately predicted HLA-A and HLA-B alleles in most subjects. In a later analysis, DRB1 alleles had the most associated TCRs; HLA-C alleles the fewest.

The chain couples TRBV6-1 to TRBJ1-2, with D possibly TRBD1 on 5 matching bases. Sequenced input: PBMCs. The TCR was taken from a male donor in good health and CMV-seronegative. CDR3 bases: TGTGCCAGCAGTGAACGGGGGAACTATGGCTACACCTTC. Translated: CASSERGNYGYTF.